What follows describes a single T cell receptor beta chain. Its antigen is still unknown. Method: immunoSEQ multiplex PCR; TCRdb's copy keeps in-frame clones and lacks some. The sample shows 65,000 to 100,000 clones, under 95% of them seen only once. This sample is drawn from a study of T cell responses to AZD1222 COVID-19 vaccine. Regarding the study as a whole: As reported, nearly half of all spike-specific TCRs target variant regions that are unmutated. With dominance at 160-218 and 743-854, vaccine-associated CD4 TCRs spanned spike. Only six or seven AZD1222 recipients tested seropositive at baseline.

The receptor comes from an adult who received the AZD1222 COVID-19 vaccine. The material was peripheral blood, obtained 28 days after the second AZD1222 dose.

CDR3 nucleotide sequence: TGTGCCAGCAGGGGGCGCGGCGAGCAGTACTTC. Protein product: CASRGRGEQYF. The chain joins TRBV6-5 to TRBJ2-7, with a possible D match to TRBD1 (5 bases). CDR1 MNHEY and CDR2 SVGAGI come from the germline V gene. Between the trimmed V and J ends, which lost 6 bases and 6 bases, there was a span of 9 bases. The CDR3 has 11 amino acids.